This T cell receptor beta chain was recovered during a study of blood T cell repertoires in COVID-19 (dated by TCRdb to between 2020 and 2021). In terms of the full investigation: Samples covering the acute and convalescent phases of COVID-19 were provided by collaborators in the United States, Italy and Spain. The prospective study material was composed of cDNA or gDNA derived from T cells, B-cell-depleted T cells, or PBMCs. The dataset comprised deeply sampled blood TCRbeta repertoires from subjects exposed to, actively infected with, or recovered from COVID-19. The repertoires were released in a freely available public database meant as a resource for research on the immune response to SARS-CoV-2. Samples were obtained from the ongoing ImmuneRACE study (first 160 participants) and from 1,254 subjects provided by 6 global collaborators. Nearly every sample came with metadata listing a de-identified subject ID, COVID-19 status, age in years and sex. HLA class I and class II types, where available, came from metadata supplied by the sample provider rather than from assay-based typing. The paper's findings and limits, for the study overall: The quantity of clinical and demographic metadata differed by source and by participant and was supplied without curation.

Each collaborating institution followed its own protocols to collect whole blood in K2EDTA tubes. For TCRbeta analysis, collaborators shipped samples as frozen whole blood, isolated PBMCs, or DNA extracted from either of those sample types. The immunoSEQ Assay, a bias-controlled multiplex PCR, was used to amplify TCRbeta CDR3 regions from genomic DNA. As for how the authors treated the data: Within the assay, amplification of reference gene primers was used to estimate how many nucleated cells each sample contained. To quantify the absolute abundance of each unique TCRbeta CDR3 rearrangement, sequence reads were collapsed and filtered. For each sample, productive Simpson clonality was calculated as the square root of Simpson's diversity index across productive rearrangements. In TCRdb, the immuneACCESS table is reduced to in-frame sequences with V and J assigned. These tables do not hold every clone; where another copy was compared, an unresolved V gene accounts for under half, and the others remain unexplained. From that table come the V and J calls and clone size; the DNA was used to work out D and trimming. The sample table holds over 100,000 clones, of which approximately 78% were seen once. The leading ten clones occupy approximately 7.9% of the sample.

The CDR3 starts with the cysteine, ends with the phenylalanine, and has 15 residues. Of all the DNA, just the CDR3 is kept, 45 bases in frame from base 1. V trim: 6 bases; J trim: 5 bases; unmatched bases: 10. Via the germline V gene, CDR1 is SGHRS and CDR2 YFSETQ. Comment on this clone: Its recognized antigen is unknown. No base quality information exists; no much larger clone differs at one position.

The sequenced material came from peripheral blood. The rearrangement combines TRBV5-1 with TRBJ2-2, with 7 middle bases fitting TRBD2. This sequence was found in a man between 65 and 80 years old with acute or convalescent COVID-19. CDR3 reads: CASKYIAGLTGELFF. The sequenced DNA is TGCGCCAGCAAATATATAGCGGGCCTAACCGGGGAGCTGTTTTTT.